Shown below are 19 T cell receptor beta chains from a single sample sequenced in a study of identical twins. TCRdb reprocessed the 5' RACE reads via MiXCR and lists one record per CDR3 protein. Of around 690,000 distinct CDR3 sequences in the sample, over 20% were seen once. These data also formed part of another study, on T cells expressing NK-cell markers.

The sequenced sample consisted of PBMCs. The receptors stem from a woman aged 18-35 years in good health.

V and J are TRBV25-1 and TRBJ1-2; 9 bases fit TRBD1. Germline loops: CDR1 MGHDK, CDR2 SYGVNS. The V gene end was trimmed by 7 bases and the J gene end by 6 bases; junction bases not matched to a gene: 9. The CDR3 consists of 14 residues. CDR3 in amino acids: CASKLTGGHDGYTF. The CDR3 bases are TGTGCCAGCAAACTGACAGGGGGGCACGATGGCTACACCTTC.

DNA for the CDR3: TGTGCCAGCAGACCCGTAGCTGGGGAGCAGTTCTTC. Protein: CASRPVAGEQFF. V and J are TRBV12-3 or TRBV12-4 and TRBJ2-1; D is unclear. This CDR3 spans 12 amino acids. The ends were cut back, 6 bases at V and 10 bases at J, with 13 bases in the middle.

The chain employs TRBV2 and TRBJ2-5; 8 nucleotides line up with TRBD2. The J segment lost 0 bases and the V segment lost 7 bases, leaving 4 bases of the junction unmatched. Germline lookup yields CDR1 SNHLY and CDR2 FYNNEI. This CDR3 has 14 residues. The CDR3 loop reads CASIKREYQETQYF. Here the CDR3 DNA reads TGTGCCAGCATCAAGCGGGAGTACCAAGAGACCCAGTACTTC.

J is TRBJ2-1 and V is TRBV5-6, with 13 nucleotides matching TRBD2. Per the germline V gene, CDR1 is SGHDT and CDR2 is YYEEEE. This CDR3 region has 15 residues. The junction had 6 bases not matched to a gene; V was cut back by 5 bases and J by 7 bases. The CDR3 region has the DNA TGTGCCAGCAGGTCGGGACTAGCGGGGCAGAATGAGCAGTTCTTC. This codes for CASRSGLAGQNEQFF.

This clonotype was detected a few times. CDR3 sequence: CASSSTNNEQFF. For the CDR3, the DNA is TGTGCCAGCAGCTCGACCAACAATGAGCAGTTCTTC. J is TRBJ2-1 and V is TRBV7-2; unclear D gene. Trimming left V 4 bases short and J 5 bases short, with 6 bases between. Germline lookup yields CDR1 SGHTA and CDR2 FQGNSA. CDR3 length: 12 amino acids. The variable domain in full, completed from reference TRBV7-2 and TRBJ2-1, reads GAGVSQSPSNKVTEKGKDVELRCDPISGHTALYWYRQSLGQGLEFLIYFQGNSAPDKSGLPSDRFSAERTGGSVSTLTIQRTQQEDSAVYLCASSSTNNEQFFGPGTRLTVL.

This clonotype was detected only a few times. This chain connects TRBV20-1 to TRBJ2-1; TRBD2 matches 11 bases. Germline assignment: CDR1 DFQATT and CDR2 SNEGSKA (reference sequence). The CDR3 consists of 15 residues. With V trimmed by 0 bases and J by 8 bases, 6 bases remained unmatched. As DNA, the CDR3 is TGCAGTGCTAGAGAGATAGCGGGAGGGCCCCATGAGCAGTTCTTC. Protein: CSAREIAGGPHEQFF.

In this sample, this clonotype turned up a few times. The chain combines TRBV27 with TRBJ2-7, with D possibly being TRBD1 (6 bases). The CDR3 length is 13 residues. Per germline, CDR1 MNHEY and CDR2 SMNVEV (reference sequence). V was shortened by 0 bases and J by 8 bases, with 11 bases between the two germline ends. CDR3 bases: TGTGCCAGCAGTTTATCGGTCCAGGGGAAGCAGTACTTC. As protein: CASSLSVQGKQYF.

The chain couples TRBV5-1 to TRBJ2-4, with TRBD1 identical over 9 bases. The CDR3 is 15 amino acids. J lost 3 bases, V lost 4 bases, and 5 bases had no gene match. Germline CDR1 and CDR2: SGHRS and YFSETQ. In nucleotides, the CDR3 is TGCGCCAGCAGCCGCCGGGACAGGGTCAAAAACATTCAGTACTTC. It translates to CASSRRDRVKNIQYF.

This clonotype was counted a few times. The chain is built from TRBV18 and TRBJ2-7; 8 bases line up with TRBD2. The CDR3 covers 15 residues. V trimming: 3 bases; J trimming: 2 bases; junction bases outside the gene matches: 6. Per germline, CDR1 KGHSH and CDR2 LQKENI. CDR3 residues: CASSPVTGGPYEQYF. Written as DNA, the CDR3 is TGTGCCAGCTCACCCGTTACGGGAGGGCCCTACGAGCAGTACTTC.

V usage is TRBV20-1 and J usage is TRBJ1-5, with D perhaps matching TRBD1 (5 bases). The V and J ends lost 6 bases and 3 bases respectively, with 15 bases between them. The germline CDR1 and CDR2 sequences are DFQATT and SNEGSKA (reference sequence). The CDR3 has 14 amino acids. The CDR3 region is CSAQGRGTNQPQHF. The CDR3 DNA follows: TGCAGTGCCCAAGGACGGGGCACCAATCAGCCCCAGCATTTT.

The V gene is TRBV11-2, the J gene TRBJ2-1, with TRBD2 matching over 9 bases. Germline V gene data show CDR1 as SGHAT and CDR2 as FQNNGV. This CDR3 region has 15 residues. V gave up 4 bases and J gave up 7 bases; unmatched junction bases: 8. CDR3 protein: CASSWGGGASNEQFF. The CDR3 region has the DNA TGTGCCAGCAGCTGGGGCGGGGGGGCCTCTAATGAGCAGTTCTTC.

The chain carries TRBV6-1 and TRBJ2-7; TRBD1 matches at 10 bases. Germline V gene lookup returns CDR1 MNHNS and CDR2 SASEGT. CDR3 length: 15 residues. V shed 6 bases, J shed 5 bases, and the junction held 10 bases outside the gene matches. Here the CDR3 DNA reads TGTGCCAGCAGCTCTGGACAGGGGGTTATACACGAGCAGTACTTC. Translating it yields CASSSGQGVIHEQYF.

This chain joins TRBV20-1 and TRBJ2-3; 11 positions agree with TRBD2. The CDR3 has 17 residues. Germline V gene sequence: CDR1 DFQATT, CDR2 SNEGSKA (reference sequence). With 0 bases clipped from V and 5 bases from J, the junction kept 10 bases outside the gene matches. CDR3 sequence (DNA): TGCAGTGCTAGAGATAATCCTGGTAGCGGGAGGGAAGATACGCAGTATTTT. It is translated as CSARDNPGSGREDTQYF.

This clonotype was recorded at least ten times. The chain carries TRBV29-1 and TRBJ2-5, with D tentatively TRBD2 (6 bases). The V gene's germline CDR1 is SQVTM and CDR2 ANQGSEA. There are 10 residues in the CDR3. The V gene lost 7 bases and the J gene lost 5 bases, with 8 bases spanning the gap. DNA of the CDR3: TGCAGCGCTGGGGGGGAGACCCAGTACTTC. The encoded protein is CSAGGETQYF.

This clonotype has a handful of counts. The chain joins TRBV6-5 to TRBJ2-1; D unclear. Germline loops: CDR1 MNHEY, CDR2 SVGAGI. The CDR3 runs 13 residues. Trimming removed 0 bases at V and 5 bases at J, with 5 bases between. In nucleotides, the CDR3 is TGTGCCAGCAGTTACTCGTTGAACAATGAGCAGTTCTTC. This encodes CASSYSLNNEQFF.

This chain uses TRBV20-1 with TRBJ2-3; D may be TRBD2 (7 bases). This CDR3 comprises 15 residues. The ends were cut back, 5 bases at V and 2 bases at J, with 17 bases in the middle. The germline gives CDR1 DFQATT, CDR2 SNEGSKA (reference sequence). In DNA form, the CDR3 reads TGCAGTGCTGGCTACCAACGGGGGGCCACAGATACGCAGTATTTT. It encodes CSAGYQRGATDTQYF.

This clonotype was seen repeatedly, ten times or more. The rearrangement joins TRBV29-1 to TRBJ2-7, with a weak D call TRBD1 (7 bases). Germline CDR1 and CDR2: SQVTM and ANQGSEA. The CDR3 covers 13 residues. Trimming removed 7 bases at V and 4 bases at J, with 17 bases between. The CDR3 protein is CSASARGAYEQYF. CDR3 sequence (DNA): TGCAGCGCCTCAGCCAGGGGGGCTTACGAGCAGTACTTC.

The V call is TRBV20-1, the J call TRBJ2-7; weak D call: TRBD2 (6 bases). In germline, CDR1 is DFQATT, CDR2 SNEGSKA (reference sequence). The CDR3 runs to 13 residues. V lost 0 bases to trimming and J lost 10 bases, with 16 bases between them. As DNA, the CDR3 is TGCAGTGCTAGAGACCCCGGGACTTCCCGCCAGTACTTC. Translated: CSARDPGTSRQYF.

This clonotype was detected a few times. This rearrangement joins TRBV20-1 to TRBJ2-1, with D unresolved. Germline lookup yields CDR1 DFQATT and CDR2 SNEGSKA (reference sequence). Trimming took off 2 bases at V and 0 bases at J, with 8 bases between the two ends. The CDR3 has 14 residues. CDR3 sequence (DNA): TGCAGTGCTAGACAGTTTTCCTCCTACAATGAGCAGTTCTTC. Translation gives CSARQFSSYNEQFF.